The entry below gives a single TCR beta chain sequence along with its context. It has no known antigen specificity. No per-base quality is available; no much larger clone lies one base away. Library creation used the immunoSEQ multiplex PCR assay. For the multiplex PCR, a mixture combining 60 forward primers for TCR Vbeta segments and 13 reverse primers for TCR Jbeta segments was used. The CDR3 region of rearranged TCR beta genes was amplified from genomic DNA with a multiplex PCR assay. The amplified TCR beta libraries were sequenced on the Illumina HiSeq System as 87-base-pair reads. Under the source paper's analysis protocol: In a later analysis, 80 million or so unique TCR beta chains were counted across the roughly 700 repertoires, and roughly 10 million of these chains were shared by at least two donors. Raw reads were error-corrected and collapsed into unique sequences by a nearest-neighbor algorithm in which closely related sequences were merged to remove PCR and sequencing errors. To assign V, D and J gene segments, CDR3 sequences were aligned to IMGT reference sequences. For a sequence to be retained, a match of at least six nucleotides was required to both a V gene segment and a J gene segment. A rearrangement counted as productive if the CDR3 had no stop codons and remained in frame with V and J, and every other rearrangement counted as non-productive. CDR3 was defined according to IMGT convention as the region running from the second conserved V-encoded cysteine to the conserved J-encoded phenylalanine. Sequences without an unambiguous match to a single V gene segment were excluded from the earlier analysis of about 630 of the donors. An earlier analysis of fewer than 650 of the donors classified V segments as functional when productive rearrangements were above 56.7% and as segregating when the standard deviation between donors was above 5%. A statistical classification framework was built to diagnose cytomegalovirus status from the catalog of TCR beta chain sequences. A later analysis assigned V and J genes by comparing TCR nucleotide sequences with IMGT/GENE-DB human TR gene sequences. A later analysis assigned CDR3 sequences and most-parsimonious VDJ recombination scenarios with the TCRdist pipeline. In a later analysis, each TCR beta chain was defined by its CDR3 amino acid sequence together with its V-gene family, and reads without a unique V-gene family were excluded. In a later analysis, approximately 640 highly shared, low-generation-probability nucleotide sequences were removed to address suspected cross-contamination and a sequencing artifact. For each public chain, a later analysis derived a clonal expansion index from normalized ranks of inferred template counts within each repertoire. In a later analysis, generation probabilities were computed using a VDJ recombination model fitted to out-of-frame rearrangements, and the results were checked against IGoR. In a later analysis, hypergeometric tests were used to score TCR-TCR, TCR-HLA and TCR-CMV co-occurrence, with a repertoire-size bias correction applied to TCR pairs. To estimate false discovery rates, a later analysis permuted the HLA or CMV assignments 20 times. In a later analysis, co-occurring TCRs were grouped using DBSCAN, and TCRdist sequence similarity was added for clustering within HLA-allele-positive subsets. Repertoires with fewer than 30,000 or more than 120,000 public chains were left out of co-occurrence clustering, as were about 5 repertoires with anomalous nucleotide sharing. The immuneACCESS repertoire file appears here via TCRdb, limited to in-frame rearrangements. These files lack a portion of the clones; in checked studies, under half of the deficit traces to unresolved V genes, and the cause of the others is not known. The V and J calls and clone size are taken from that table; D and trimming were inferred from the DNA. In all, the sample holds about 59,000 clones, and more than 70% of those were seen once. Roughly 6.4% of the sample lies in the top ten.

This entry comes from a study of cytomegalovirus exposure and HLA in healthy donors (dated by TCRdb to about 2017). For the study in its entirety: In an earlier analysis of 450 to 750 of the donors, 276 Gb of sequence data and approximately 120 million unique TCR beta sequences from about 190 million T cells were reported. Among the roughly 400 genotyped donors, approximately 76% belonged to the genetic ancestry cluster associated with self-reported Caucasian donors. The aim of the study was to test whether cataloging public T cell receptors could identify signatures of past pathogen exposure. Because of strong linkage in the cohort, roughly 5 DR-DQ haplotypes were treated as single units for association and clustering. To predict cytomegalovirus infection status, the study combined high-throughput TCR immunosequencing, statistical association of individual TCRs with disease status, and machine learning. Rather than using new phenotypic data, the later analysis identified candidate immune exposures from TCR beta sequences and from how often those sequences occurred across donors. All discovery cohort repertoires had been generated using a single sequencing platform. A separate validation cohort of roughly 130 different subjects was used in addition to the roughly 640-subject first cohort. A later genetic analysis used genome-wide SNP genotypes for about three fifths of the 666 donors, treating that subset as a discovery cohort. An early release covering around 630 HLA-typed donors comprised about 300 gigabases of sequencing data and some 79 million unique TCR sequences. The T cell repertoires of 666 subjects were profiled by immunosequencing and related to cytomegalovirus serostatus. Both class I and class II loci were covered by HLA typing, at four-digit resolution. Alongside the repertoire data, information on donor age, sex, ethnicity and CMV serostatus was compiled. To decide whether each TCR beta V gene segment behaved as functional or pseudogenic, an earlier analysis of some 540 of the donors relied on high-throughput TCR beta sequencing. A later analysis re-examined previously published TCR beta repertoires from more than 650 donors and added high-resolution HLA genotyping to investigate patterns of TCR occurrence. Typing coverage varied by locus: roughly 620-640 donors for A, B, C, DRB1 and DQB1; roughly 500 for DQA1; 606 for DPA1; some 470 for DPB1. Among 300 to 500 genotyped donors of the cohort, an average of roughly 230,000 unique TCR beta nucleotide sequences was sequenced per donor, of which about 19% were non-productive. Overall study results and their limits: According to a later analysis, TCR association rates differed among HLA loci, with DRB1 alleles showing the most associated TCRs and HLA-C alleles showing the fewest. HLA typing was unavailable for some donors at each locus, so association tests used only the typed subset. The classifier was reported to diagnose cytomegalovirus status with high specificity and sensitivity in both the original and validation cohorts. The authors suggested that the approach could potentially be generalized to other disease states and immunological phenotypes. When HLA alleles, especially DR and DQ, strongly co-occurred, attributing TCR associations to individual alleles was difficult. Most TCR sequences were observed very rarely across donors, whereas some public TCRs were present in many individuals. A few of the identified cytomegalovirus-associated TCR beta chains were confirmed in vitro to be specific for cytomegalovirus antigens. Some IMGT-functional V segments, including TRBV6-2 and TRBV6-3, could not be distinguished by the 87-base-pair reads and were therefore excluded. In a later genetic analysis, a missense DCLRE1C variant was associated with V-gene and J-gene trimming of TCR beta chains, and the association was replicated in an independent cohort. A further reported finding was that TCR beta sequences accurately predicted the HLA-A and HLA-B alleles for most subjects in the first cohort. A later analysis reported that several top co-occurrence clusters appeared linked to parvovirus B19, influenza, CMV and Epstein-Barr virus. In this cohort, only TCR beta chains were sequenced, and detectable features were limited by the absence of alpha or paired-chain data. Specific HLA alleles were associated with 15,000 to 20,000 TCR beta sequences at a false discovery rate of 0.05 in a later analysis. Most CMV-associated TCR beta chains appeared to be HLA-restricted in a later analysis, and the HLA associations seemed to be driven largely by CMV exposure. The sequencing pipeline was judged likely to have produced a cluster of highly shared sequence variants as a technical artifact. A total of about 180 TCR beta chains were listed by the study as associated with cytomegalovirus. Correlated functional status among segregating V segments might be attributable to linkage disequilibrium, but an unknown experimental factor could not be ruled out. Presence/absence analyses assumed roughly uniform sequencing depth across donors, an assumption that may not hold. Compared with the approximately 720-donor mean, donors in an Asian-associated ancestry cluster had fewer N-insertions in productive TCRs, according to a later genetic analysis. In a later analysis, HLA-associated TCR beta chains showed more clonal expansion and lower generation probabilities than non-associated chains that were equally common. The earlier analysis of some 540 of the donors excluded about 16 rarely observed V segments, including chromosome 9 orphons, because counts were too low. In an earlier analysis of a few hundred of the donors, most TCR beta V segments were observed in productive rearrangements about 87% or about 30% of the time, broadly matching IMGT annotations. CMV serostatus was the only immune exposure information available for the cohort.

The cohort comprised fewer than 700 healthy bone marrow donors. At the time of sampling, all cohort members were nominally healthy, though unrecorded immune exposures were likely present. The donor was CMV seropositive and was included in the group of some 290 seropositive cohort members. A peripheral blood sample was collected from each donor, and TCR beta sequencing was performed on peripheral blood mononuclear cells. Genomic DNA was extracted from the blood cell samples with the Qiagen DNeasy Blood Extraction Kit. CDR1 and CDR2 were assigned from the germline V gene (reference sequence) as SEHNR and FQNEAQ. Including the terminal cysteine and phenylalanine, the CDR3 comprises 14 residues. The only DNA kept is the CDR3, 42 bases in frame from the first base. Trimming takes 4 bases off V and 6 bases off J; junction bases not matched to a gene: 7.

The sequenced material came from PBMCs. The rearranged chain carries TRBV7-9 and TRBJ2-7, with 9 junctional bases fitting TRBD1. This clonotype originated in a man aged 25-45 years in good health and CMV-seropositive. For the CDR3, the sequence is CASSYGTGKAEQYF. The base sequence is TGTGCCAGCAGCTACGGGACAGGGAAGGCCGAGCAGTACTTC.